The 24 T cell receptor beta chains listed next were all sequenced from one sample in a study of CD8+ T cells in alopecia areata (dated by TCRdb to the late 2010s). The meaning of the sample's time point label: 24 weeks on oral tofacitinib. The sample's treatment or condition label, decoded: oral pan-JAK inhibitor, 5-10 mg twice daily. Library prep was done by the immunoSEQ multiplex PCR assay. For TCR sequencing, RNA was extracted from every sample and reverse transcribed into cDNA to serve as template. The table was pulled from immuneACCESS by TCRdb, which kept in-frame rearrangements only. Such tables lose some clones; where checked, under half of the loss comes from unresolved V genes, and the rest has no known cause. In this sample the table shows about 92,000 clones, roughly 40% of which occur a single time. Less than 20% of the sample is held by the ten biggest clonotypes. The sequencing here drew on CD8+ T cells sorted from blood, taken at week 24, from a patient treated with tofacitinib. Receptors were obtained from a human donor with alopecia areata.

The chain uses TRBV7-8 and TRBJ2-5; D not certain. The CDR3 sequence is 16 residues long. The V end was cut by 2 bases, the J end by 4 bases, with 17 bases between. Per germline, CDR1 SGHVS and CDR2 FQNEAQ. The CDR3 region is CASSLSFGGLRETQYF. In DNA, the CDR3 is TGTGCCAGCAGCTTATCTTTCGGTGGGCTACGAGAGACCCAGTACTTC.

The chain has TRBV7-2 and TRBJ2-7; D remains unclear. The CDR3 is 14 residues long. Germline CDR1 SGHTA, CDR2 FQGNSA. The V end lost 5 bases, the J end lost 2 bases, and 13 bases lay between the germline ends. CDR3 in amino acids: CASSRAWPAYEQYF. In DNA, the CDR3 is TGTGCCAGCAGCAGGGCCTGGCCAGCCTACGAGCAGTACTTC.

This clone was counted ten times or more. The chain links TRBV27 to TRBJ2-2; 12 bases are shared with TRBD1. CDR3 length equals 17 residues. V shed 5 bases, J shed 7 bases, and the junction held 11 bases outside the gene matches. Germline lookup yields CDR1 MNHEY and CDR2 SMNVEV (reference sequence). CDR3: CASSLYAGTGGGGELFF. The DNA of the CDR3 is TGTGCCAGCAGTCTATACGCCGGGACAGGGGGCGGCGGGGAGCTGTTTTTT.

This clone was picked up a small number of times. V is TRBV9 and J is TRBJ2-7, with D perhaps matching TRBD1 or TRBD2 (5 bases each). Germline V gene lookup returns CDR1 SGDLS and CDR2 YYNGEE. The CDR3 consists of 14 residues. The V and J ends lost 0 bases and 7 bases respectively, with 14 bases between them. CDR3 in DNA: TGTGCCAGCAGCGTAGGAGGGGCCTCGGGTGAGCAGTACTTC. This translates into CASSVGGASGEQYF.

This clone was observed at least ten times. This sequence joins TRBV7-9 and TRBJ1-5, with D maybe TRBD1 (6 bases). This CDR3 has 13 residues. With 7 bases removed from V and 7 bases from J, the gap between germline ends came to 14 bases. Germline CDR1 is SEHNR and CDR2 is FQNEAQ (reference sequence). The CDR3 loop is CASTQGSGQPQHF. CDR3 DNA sequence: TGTGCCAGCACCCAGGGGAGCGGGCAGCCCCAGCATTTT.

In this sample, this clone turned up many times. V gene TRBV7-2 combines with J gene TRBJ2-2; D gene unclear. Germline V lookup: CDR1 SGHTA, CDR2 FQGNSA. The CDR3 is 16 residues long. Between the trimmed V and J ends, which lost 2 bases and 4 bases, there was a span of 14 bases. CDR3 DNA: TGTGCCAGCAGCTTAAATTTTAGGGTCGCCACCGGGGAGCTGTTTTTT. Translated, it gives CASSLNFRVATGELFF.

This clone was seen only a few times. J is TRBJ2-1 and V is TRBV2; 15 nucleotides match TRBD2. Germline assignment: CDR1 SNHLY and CDR2 FYNNEI. This CDR3 has 17 amino acids. The V and J ends lost 7 bases and 6 bases, in that order; junction bases with no gene match: 10. CDR3 DNA: TGTGCCAGCAAGGGGACTAGCGGGAGGACTACCCCCAATGAGCAGTTCTTC. Translated: CASKGTSGRTTPNEQFF.

The chain employs TRBV7-6 and TRBJ2-7; unclear D gene. CDR1 is SGHVS and CDR2 is FNYEAQ in the germline V gene. V gave up 1 base and J gave up 5 bases, with 9 bases separating them. This CDR3 contains 13 residues. The CDR3 sequence: CASSLGGVNEQYF. Here the CDR3 DNA reads TGTGCCAGCAGCTTAGGCGGTGTGAACGAGCAGTACTTC.

This clone was observed a handful of times. V gene TRBV27 combines with J gene TRBJ1-1, with unresolved D. This CDR3 is built from 12 residues. The germline V gene encodes CDR1 MNHEY and CDR2 SMNVEV (reference sequence). With 3 bases removed from V and 6 bases from J, the gap between germline ends came to 8 bases. The CDR3 here is CASSFFGAEAFF. CDR3 nucleotides: TGTGCCAGCAGTTTTTTCGGGGCTGAAGCTTTCTTT.

The chain employs TRBV27 and TRBJ1-1; D is unclear. V was cut by 3 bases and J by 5 bases, with 10 bases left in between. Germline lookup yields CDR1 MNHEY and CDR2 SMNVEV (reference sequence). CDR3 size: 13 residues. This CDR3 reads CASSFNGWTEAFF. The CDR3 DNA reads as TGTGCCAGCAGTTTCAACGGTTGGACTGAAGCTTTCTTT.

V and J are TRBV29-1 and TRBJ2-3; 9 bases align to TRBD2. CDR1 is SQVTM and CDR2 is ANQGSEA in the germline V gene. CDR3 length: 14 amino acids. Trimming took 4 bases from V and 2 from J; bases not matched to a gene: 4. The CDR3 DNA follows: TGCAGCGTTGTGGGACTAGCCATCACAGATACGCAGTATTTT. It yields the protein CSVVGLAITDTQYF.

Only a few counts were recorded for this clone. This rearrangement joins TRBV6-5 to TRBJ2-1; D is unclear. The CDR3 has 16 amino acids. The V and J ends lost 2 bases and 1 base respectively, with 12 bases between them. Germline V lookup: CDR1 MNHEY, CDR2 SVGAGI. Here the CDR3 reads CASSYLASTSYNEQFF. The CDR3 coding sequence is TGTGCCAGCAGTTACCTGGCCTCCACTTCCTACAATGAGCAGTTCTTC.

The chain links TRBV9 to TRBJ2-7, with a possible D match to TRBD2 (5 bases). The CDR3 loop spans 14 amino acids. Germline CDR1 and CDR2: SGDLS and YYNGEE. Deletions cut 4 bases from V and 2 bases from J, with 13 bases between. Here the CDR3 reads CASSSSPGTYEQYF. In DNA, the CDR3 is TGTGCCAGCAGCTCCTCCCCCGGGACCTACGAGCAGTACTTC.

The rearrangement links TRBV9 to TRBJ2-5, with 9 bases aligning to TRBD1. Germline CDR1 SGDLS, CDR2 YYNGEE. The CDR3 runs 19 residues. J was trimmed by 3 bases and V by 0 bases; bases with no gene match: 15. CDR3 nucleotide sequence: TGTGCCAGCAGCGTAGCGCGGGACAGGGATTTTTCCGGCGAAGAGACCCAGTACTTC. Protein: CASSVARDRDFSGEETQYF.

This clone was counted a few times. The gene calls are TRBV7-9 and TRBJ2-7; 11 bases line up with TRBD2. V shed 5 bases and J 2 bases; nucleotides not matched to a gene: 8. This CDR3 contains 16 residues. Germline assignment: CDR1 SEHNR and CDR2 FQNEAQ (reference sequence). CDR3 in DNA: TGTGCCAGCAGCGATAGCGGGAGGGCCAGGGCCTACGAGCAGTACTTC. Encoded protein: CASSDSGRARAYEQYF. Looking up the rest from reference TRBV7-9 and TRBJ2-7 gives the full variable domain: DTGVSQNPRHKITKRGQNVTFRCDPISEHNRLYWYRQTLGQGPEFLTYFQNEAQLEKSRLLSDRFSAERPKGSFSTLEIQRTEQGDSAMYLCASSDSGRARAYEQYFGPGTRLTVT.

The chain couples TRBV7-9 to TRBJ2-3; D is possibly TRBD1 (5 bases). Trimming pared 8 bases from V and 1 base from J, leaving 19 bases between. The CDR3 runs 16 residues. Germline loops: CDR1 SEHNR, CDR2 FQNEAQ (reference sequence). CDR3 loop: CASESSWVRGTDTQYF. The DNA of the CDR3 is TGTGCCAGCGAATCATCTTGGGTCAGGGGCACAGATACGCAGTATTTT.

The CDR3 DNA sequence: TGTGCCAGCAGCAAAGCGTCTAGCGGGAGGCCCTACGAGCAGTACTTC. This translates into CASSKASSGRPYEQYF. The V and J genes are TRBV21-1 and TRBJ2-7; TRBD2, the D gene given by the table, was not confirmed from the DNA. TRBV21-1 is marked as a pseudogene. The CDR3 loop spans 16 amino acids.

In DNA form, the CDR3 reads TGTGCCAGCCTAGGGCGGAGGCAAGAGACCCAGTACTTC. Translated: CASLGRRQETQYF. This chain links TRBV2 with TRBJ2-5, with D maybe TRBD2 (5 bases). Germline loops: CDR1 SNHLY, CDR2 FYNNEI. Trimming left V 8 bases short and J 2 bases short, with 12 bases between. The CDR3 has 13 residues.

At least ten counts were recorded for this clone. This chain links TRBV13 with TRBJ2-5, with a possible D match to TRBD2 (6 bases). Between the trimmed V and J ends, which lost 2 bases and 4 bases, there was a span of 14 bases. CDR3 length: 15 residues. Germline V lookup: CDR1 PRHDT, CDR2 FYEKMQ (reference sequence). CDR3 in DNA: TGTGCCAGCAGCTTACCTGGGACTGCTGCAGAGACCCAGTACTTC. The encoded protein is CASSLPGTAAETQYF.

The chain joins TRBV4-3 to TRBJ2-7; D uncertain. Looked up from germline, CDR1 is LGHNA and CDR2 is YSLEER. This CDR3 has 17 amino acids. Trimming removed 0 bases at V and 3 bases at J, with 18 bases between. CDR3 sequence: CASSQDLVDSSRYEQYF. DNA for the CDR3: TGCGCCAGCAGCCAAGATCTGGTGGATAGCAGCCGCTACGAGCAGTACTTC.

The V gene is TRBV5-1, the J gene TRBJ2-3, with TRBD2 matching over 8 bases. J lost 1 base, V lost 6 bases, and 7 bases had no gene match. The CDR3 has 15 amino acids. Germline CDR1 and CDR2: SGHRS and YFSETQ. The CDR3 bases are TGCGCCAGCACCAAGCGGGAGCTTGGCACAGATACGCAGTATTTT. Translated: CASTKRELGTDTQYF.

This sequence joins TRBV5-1 and TRBJ2-6; 9 positions agree with TRBD2. CDR3 length equals 17 residues. Germline V CDR1 and CDR2: SGHRS, YFSETQ. V dropped 3 bases and J dropped 1; count of bases not matched to a gene: 5. CDR3 loop: CASSSAGGKSGANVLTF. CDR3 nucleotide sequence: TGCGCCAGCAGCTCCGCGGGAGGGAAGTCTGGGGCCAACGTCCTGACTTTC.

Comments on this clone: The sample holds other DNA sequences that translate to the same CDR3. The chain links TRBV9 to TRBJ2-7, with 8 bases that match TRBD2. CDR1 is SGDLS, CDR2 YYNGEE, per germline. The length of the CDR3 is 14 residues. The V gene end was trimmed by 0 bases and the J gene end by 2 bases; junction bases not matched to a gene: 1. This CDR3 reads CASSVGAGAYEQYF. CDR3 coding DNA: TGTGCCAGCAGCGTAGGAGCGGGGGCCTACGAGCAGTACTTC.

The chain is built from TRBV4-2 and TRBJ2-2; 9 bases are shared with TRBD2. Germline trimming cut 2 bases from V and 6 bases from J; bases unmatched to any gene: 7. CDR1 and CDR2 from the germline V gene are LGHNA and YNFKEQ. The CDR3 consists of 16 residues. The chain's CDR3 is CASSQIAGVKAGELFF. For the CDR3, the DNA is TGTGCCAGCAGCCAAATAGCGGGAGTGAAGGCCGGGGAGCTGTTTTTT.